Listed below are T cell receptor beta chains from one sample, sequenced in a study of cytomegalovirus exposure and HLA in healthy donors. Some clones are missing from TCRdb's copy, which holds only in-frame ones; the method was immunoSEQ multiplex PCR. The sample consists of about 280,000 clones, 70% to 90% of them appearing once. The sample comprised PBMCs. These receptors came from a woman aged 18-29 years in good health and CMV-seronegative. CDR3s include the opening cysteine and the closing phenylalanine or tryptophan. Fields, in order: CDR3 DNA, CDR3 protein, D gene, clone size, V gene, J gene. The D gene is left open where the match is weak. Clone size, where shown, is once, few, many, or a class for clones that have expanded.

CDR3 DNA: TGTGCCAGCAATGGCCGAGAGACCCAGTACTTC
CDR3 protein: CASNGRETQYF
D gene: -
clone size: -
V gene: TRBV2
J gene: TRBJ2-5

CDR3 DNA: TGTGCCAGCAGCGCCCTTACAGGGTACCAAGAGACCCAGTACTTC
CDR3 protein: CASSALTGYQETQYF
D gene: -
clone size: -
V gene: TRBV9
J gene: TRBJ2-5

CDR3 DNA: TGCGCCAGCAGCCGGGCTCCGGGGGGCTACGAGCAGTACTTC
CDR3 protein: CASSRAPGGYEQYF
D gene: TRBD2
clone size: -
V gene: TRBV4-1
J gene: TRBJ2-7

CDR3 DNA: TGTGCCAGCAGCTTAGCGGGGGGGCCTAAGGTAGCAGATACGCAGTATTTT
CDR3 protein: CASSLAGGPKVADTQYF
D gene: TRBD2
clone size: -
V gene: TRBV13
J gene: TRBJ2-3

CDR3 DNA: TGCAGCGTTGTTGGGGACTGGGACACAGATACGCAGTATTTT
CDR3 protein: CSVVGDWDTDTQYF
D gene: -
clone size: -
V gene: TRBV29-1
J gene: TRBJ2-3

CDR3 DNA: TGCGCCAGCAGCCAAGGGATCTCCCGGGACAGGGCCCTCTATGAGCAGTTCTTC
CDR3 protein: CASSQGISRDRALYEQFF
D gene: TRBD1
clone size: -
V gene: TRBV4-1
J gene: TRBJ2-1

CDR3 DNA: TGTGCCAGTAGTATAGACCCCGGACAGTATAATTCACCCCTCCACTTT
CDR3 protein: CASSIDPGQYNSPLHF
D gene: -
clone size: -
V gene: TRBV19
J gene: TRBJ1-6

CDR3 DNA: TGTGCCAGCAGCAAAAGGGGACTAGCGGGACGAGACTCCACAGATACGCAGTATTTT
CDR3 protein: CASSKRGLAGRDSTDTQYF
D gene: -
clone size: -
V gene: TRBV21-1
J gene: TRBJ2-3

CDR3 DNA: TGTGCCAGCAGGGGTTCCCAGGGTAAGAACACTGAAGCTTTCTTT
CDR3 protein: CASRGSQGKNTEAFF
D gene: -
clone size: -
V gene: TRBV2
J gene: TRBJ1-1

CDR3 DNA: TGTGCCAGCAGCGTAGGAACTAGCGGGGGGCGGAACACCGGGGAGCTGTTTTTT
CDR3 protein: CASSVGTSGGRNTGELFF
D gene: TRBD2
clone size: -
V gene: TRBV9
J gene: TRBJ2-2

CDR3 DNA: TGTGCCGCCGGGGGGCCTGGCGGGGAGCTGTTTTTT
CDR3 protein: CAAGGPGGELFF
D gene: -
clone size: -
V gene: TRBV9
J gene: TRBJ2-2

CDR3 DNA: TGTGCCAGCAGTTCGGGAGAAGAGACCCAGTACTTC
CDR3 protein: CASSSGEETQYF
D gene: -
clone size: -
V gene: TRBV2
J gene: TRBJ2-5

CDR3 DNA: TGTGCCATCAGTGGGGGCGGGAGGGGCACAGATACGCAGTATTTT
CDR3 protein: CAISGGGRGTDTQYF
D gene: TRBD2
clone size: once
V gene: TRBV10-3
J gene: TRBJ2-3

CDR3 DNA: TGTGCCAGCAGCTTGGATGCGAAAAAAACCTACGAGCAGTACTTC
CDR3 protein: CASSLDAKKTYEQYF
D gene: -
clone size: -
V gene: TRBV5-4
J gene: TRBJ2-7

CDR3 DNA: TGCAGCGTGCCCCGGACAGCAGACACCGGGGAGCTGTTTTTT
CDR3 protein: CSVPRTADTGELFF
D gene: -
clone size: -
V gene: TRBV29-1
J gene: TRBJ2-2